A single T cell receptor (beta chain) is shown here with its context. Its antigen is not identified. V lost 6 bases and J 11 bases, leaving 10 bases between the germline ends. In germline, CDR1 is SNHLY, CDR2 FYNNEI. CDR3 length equals 10 residues. The source of the sample is a study of OX40 agonist ivuxolimab in advanced cancers. Study-wide background: Patients assigned to dose escalation were diagnosed with hepatocellular carcinoma, melanoma, renal cell or head and neck cancer. Those enrolled were 82.7% male, with a mean age of around 58 years and ages from 23 to 79. Partial responses were achieved by three patients, of whom one had hepatocellular carcinoma and two had cutaneous melanoma.

Study-wide results and limits: Circulating CD4+ and CD8+ T cells showed clonal expansion by week 6 at 0.1 to 3.0 mg/kg.

Sequencing was performed with immunoSEQ multiplex PCR; in TCRdb, only in-frame clones are kept and a portion is missing. The repertoire has approximately 120,000 clones, 85% to 95% of them found once; the top ten carry around 0.84%. This sequence joins TRBV2 and TRBJ1-1; no firm D call. The TCR comes from an adult with an advanced solid tumor such as melanoma, head and neck, liver or kidney cancer. Sequenced material: CD4+ or CD8+ T cells sorted from blood, taken in a trial of the OX40 agonist ivuxolimab. The CDR3 bases are TGTGCCAGCAGCCCCACGTGGGCTTTCTTT. Translated, it gives CASSPTWAFF. The whole variable domain, filled in from reference TRBV2 and TRBJ1-1, reads EPEVTQTPSHQVTQMGQEVILRCVPISNHLYFYWYRQILGQKVEFLVSFYNNEISEKSEIFDDQFSVERPDGSNFTLKIRSTKLEDSAMYFCASSPTWAFFGQGTRLTVV.